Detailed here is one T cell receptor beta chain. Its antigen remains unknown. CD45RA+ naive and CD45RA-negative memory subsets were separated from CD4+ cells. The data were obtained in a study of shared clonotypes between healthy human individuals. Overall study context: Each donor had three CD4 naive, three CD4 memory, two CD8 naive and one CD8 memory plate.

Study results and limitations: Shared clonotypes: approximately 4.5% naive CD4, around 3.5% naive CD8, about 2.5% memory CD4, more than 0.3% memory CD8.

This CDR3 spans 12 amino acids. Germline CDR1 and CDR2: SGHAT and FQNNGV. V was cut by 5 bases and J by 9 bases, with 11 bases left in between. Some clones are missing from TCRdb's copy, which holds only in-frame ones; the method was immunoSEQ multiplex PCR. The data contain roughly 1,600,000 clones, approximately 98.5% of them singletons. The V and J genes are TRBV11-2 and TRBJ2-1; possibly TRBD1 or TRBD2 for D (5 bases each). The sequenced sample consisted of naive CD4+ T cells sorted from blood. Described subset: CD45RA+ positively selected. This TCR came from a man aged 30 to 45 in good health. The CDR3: CASSPPGREQFF. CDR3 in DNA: TGTGCCAGCAGCCCTCCGGGGCGTGAGCAGTTCTTC.